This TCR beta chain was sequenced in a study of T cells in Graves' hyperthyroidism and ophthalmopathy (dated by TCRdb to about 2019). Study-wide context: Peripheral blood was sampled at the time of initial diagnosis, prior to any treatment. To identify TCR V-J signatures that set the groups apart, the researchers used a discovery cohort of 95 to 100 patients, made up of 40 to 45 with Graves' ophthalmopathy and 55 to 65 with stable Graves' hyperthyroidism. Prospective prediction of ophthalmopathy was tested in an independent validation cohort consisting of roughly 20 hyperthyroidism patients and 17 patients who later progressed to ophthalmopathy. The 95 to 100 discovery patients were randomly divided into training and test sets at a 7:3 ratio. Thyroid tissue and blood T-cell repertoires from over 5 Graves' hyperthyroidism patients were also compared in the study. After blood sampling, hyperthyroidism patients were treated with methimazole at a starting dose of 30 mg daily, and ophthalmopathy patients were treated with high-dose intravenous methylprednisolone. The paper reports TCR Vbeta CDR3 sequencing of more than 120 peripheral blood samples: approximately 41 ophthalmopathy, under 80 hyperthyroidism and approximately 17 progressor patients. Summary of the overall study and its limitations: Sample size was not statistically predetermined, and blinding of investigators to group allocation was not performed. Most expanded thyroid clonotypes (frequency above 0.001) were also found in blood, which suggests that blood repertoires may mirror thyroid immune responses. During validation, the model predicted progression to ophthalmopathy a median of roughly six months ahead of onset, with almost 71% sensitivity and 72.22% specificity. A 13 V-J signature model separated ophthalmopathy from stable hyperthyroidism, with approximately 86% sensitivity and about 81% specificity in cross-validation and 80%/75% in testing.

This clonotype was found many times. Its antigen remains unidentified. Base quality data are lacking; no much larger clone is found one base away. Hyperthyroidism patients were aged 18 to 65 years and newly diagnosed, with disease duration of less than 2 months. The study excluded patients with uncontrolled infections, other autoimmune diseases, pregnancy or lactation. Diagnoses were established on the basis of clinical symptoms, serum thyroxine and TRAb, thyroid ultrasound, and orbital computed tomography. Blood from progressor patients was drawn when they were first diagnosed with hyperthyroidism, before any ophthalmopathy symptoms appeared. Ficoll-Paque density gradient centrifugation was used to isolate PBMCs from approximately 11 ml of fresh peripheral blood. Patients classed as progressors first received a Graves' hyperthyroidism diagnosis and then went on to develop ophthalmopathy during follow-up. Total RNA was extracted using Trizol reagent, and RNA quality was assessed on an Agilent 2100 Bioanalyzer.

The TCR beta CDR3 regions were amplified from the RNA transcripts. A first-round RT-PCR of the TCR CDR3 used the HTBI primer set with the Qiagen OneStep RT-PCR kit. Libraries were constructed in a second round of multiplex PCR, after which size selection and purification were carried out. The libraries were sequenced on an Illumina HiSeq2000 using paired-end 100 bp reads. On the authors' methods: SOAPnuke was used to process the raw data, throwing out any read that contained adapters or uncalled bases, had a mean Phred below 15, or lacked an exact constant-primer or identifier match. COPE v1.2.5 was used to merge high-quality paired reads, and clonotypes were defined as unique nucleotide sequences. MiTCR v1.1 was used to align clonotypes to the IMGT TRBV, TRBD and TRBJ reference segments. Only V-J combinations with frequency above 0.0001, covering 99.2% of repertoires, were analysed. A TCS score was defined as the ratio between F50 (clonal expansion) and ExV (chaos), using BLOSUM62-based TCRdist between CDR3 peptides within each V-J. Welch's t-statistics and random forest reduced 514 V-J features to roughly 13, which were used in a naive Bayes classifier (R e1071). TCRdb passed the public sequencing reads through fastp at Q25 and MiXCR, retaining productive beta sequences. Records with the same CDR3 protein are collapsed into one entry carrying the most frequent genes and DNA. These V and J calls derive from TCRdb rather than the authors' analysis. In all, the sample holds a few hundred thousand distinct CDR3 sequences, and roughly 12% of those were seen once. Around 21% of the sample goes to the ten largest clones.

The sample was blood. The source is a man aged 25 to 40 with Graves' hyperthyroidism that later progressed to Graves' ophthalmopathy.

The CDR3 protein sequence reads: CASSSPGTGKNEQFF. The DNA reads TGTGCCAGCAGTTCCCCTGGGACGGGGAAAAATGAGCAGTTCTTC. The chain links TRBV12-3 or TRBV12-4 with TRBJ2-1; the D gene is perhaps TRBD1 or TRBD2, each of them matching over 5 bases. There are 15 amino acids in the CDR3, from cysteine to phenylalanine inclusive. Just CDR3 DNA is preserved here, 45 bases in frame from base 1. Between the V and J ends, shortened by 4 bases and 7 bases respectively, the junction contains 17 bases.